This T cell receptor (beta chain) appears in the sequencing data of a study of yellow fever vaccine responses in identical twins. Findings of the study overall: The authors reported partly convergent, partly personalized vaccine responses in identical twins.

The germline V gene has CDR1 MDHEN and CDR2 SYDVKM. The CDR3 is 12 amino acids. V was pared by 3 bases and J by 3 bases, with 6 bases between. Concerning this clonotype: The target antigen is unknown.

One entry per CDR3 protein, called by TCRdb with MiXCR from the RT-PCR reads. The table includes 560 or so distinct CDR3 sequences, 65% to 90% detected once. The chain is built from TRBV28 and TRBJ2-7; no clear D gene. The origin of this receptor is a female donor who received the yellow fever vaccine. Sequencing was performed on T cells from blood (PBMCs), unsorted or a sorted subset (not recorded which), taken before or after yellow fever vaccination (not recorded which). For the CDR3, the DNA is TGTGCCAGCAGTTTGTACCGCTACGAGCAGTACTTC. Translated, it gives CASSLYRYEQYF.